These 21 T cell receptor beta chains were sequenced from one sample in a study of OX40 agonist ivuxolimab in advanced cancers. Method: immunoSEQ multiplex PCR; TCRdb's copy keeps in-frame clones and lacks some. This table holds approximately 66,000 clones, 85% found once. This material consisted of CD4+ or CD8+ T cells sorted from blood, taken in a trial of the OX40 agonist ivuxolimab. These receptors came from an adult with an advanced solid tumor such as melanoma, head and neck, liver or kidney cancer.

V and J are TRBV19 and TRBJ2-5; TRBD1 agrees at 7 bases. In germline, CDR1 is LNHDA, CDR2 SQIVND (reference sequence). The CDR3 is 15 amino acids. With 4 bases clipped from V and 4 bases from J, the junction kept 9 bases outside the gene matches. Here the CDR3 reads CASSSIGGAGETQYF. CDR3 DNA: TGTGCCAGTAGTAGTATAGGGGGCGCGGGAGAGACCCAGTACTTC.

V gene TRBV30 combines with J gene TRBJ2-5; 8 bases align to TRBD2. V lost 1 base to trimming and J lost 9 bases; unmatched junction nucleotides: 10. The CDR3 length is 14 residues. The germline V gene encodes CDR1 GTSNPN and CDR2 SVGIG (reference sequence). CDR3 region: CAWSEPAGLVAQYF. The CDR3 coding sequence is TGTGCCTGGAGTGAGCCGGCGGGACTAGTCGCCCAGTACTTC.

This chain uses TRBV5-1 with TRBJ2-1; 10 bases are shared with TRBD1. V shed 5 bases, J shed 7 bases, and the junction held 6 bases outside the gene matches. This CDR3 has 14 amino acids. In germline, CDR1 is SGHRS, CDR2 YFSETQ. CDR3 coding DNA: TGCGCCAGCAGTTACGGACAGGGGGATAATGAGCAGTTCTTC. The encoded protein is CASSYGQGDNEQFF.

This chain joins TRBV5-6 and TRBJ2-2; 7 bases fit TRBD1. The CDR3 runs 15 residues. Germline CDR1 and CDR2: SGHDT and YYEEEE. V gave up 1 base and J gave up 6 bases; unmatched junction bases: 6. DNA for the CDR3: TGTGCCAGCAGCTTGTTCAGGGGGAGCGCCGGGGAGCTGTTTTTT. Translating it yields CASSLFRGSAGELFF.

This chain uses TRBV5-4 with TRBJ2-3, with D hard to call. The CDR3 runs to 16 residues. Trimming cost V 0 bases and J 6 bases, with 17 bases left between them. CDR1 and CDR2 (germline): SGHNT, YYREEE (reference sequence). For the CDR3, the DNA is TGTGCCAGCAGCTTGGCCAGCGCTTTGAGATTGGATACGCAGTATTTT. Translated: CASSLASALRLDTQYF.

This chain connects TRBV5-4 to TRBJ2-4; 9 bases are a match to TRBD1. The ends lost 0 bases at V and 3 bases at J; junction bases unmatched: 1. The V gene's germline CDR1 is SGHNT and CDR2 YYREEE (reference sequence). The CDR3 runs 15 residues. CDR3 amino acids: CASSLGTGDKNIQYF. DNA of the CDR3: TGTGCCAGCAGCTTGGGGACAGGGGACAAAAACATTCAGTACTTC.

V usage is TRBV30 and J usage is TRBJ2-7; no clear D. The CDR3 extends over 12 amino acids. With 3 bases removed from V and 0 bases from J, the gap between germline ends came to 6 bases. Per the germline V gene, CDR1 is GTSNPN and CDR2 is SVGIG (reference sequence). CDR3 bases: TGTGCCTGGAGGTCCAACTCCTACGAGCAGTACTTC. Residues: CAWRSNSYEQYF.

The chain joins TRBV15 to TRBJ2-1, with D tentatively TRBD1 (5 bases). With 2 bases removed from V and 7 bases from J, the gap between germline ends came to 15 bases. This CDR3 contains 15 residues. CDR1 LNHNV and CDR2 YYDKDF come from the germline V gene (reference sequence). The CDR3 bases are TGTGCCACCAGCAGATCCCCCAGGGATCAGAATGAGCAGTTCTTC. It translates to CATSRSPRDQNEQFF. Combining the CDR3 with reference TRBV15 and TRBJ2-1 gives the whole variable domain DAMVIQNPRYQVTQFGKPVTLSCSQTLNHNVMYWYQQKSSQAPKLLFHYYDKDFNNEADTPDNFQSRRPNTSFCFLDIRSPGLGDTAMYLCATSRSPRDQNEQFFGPGTRLTVL.

V and J are TRBV6-1 and TRBJ2-7; TRBD1 agrees at 7 bases. The CDR3 loop spans 16 amino acids. After removal of 2 bases from V and 7 bases from J, the junction contained 14 bases not matched to a gene. Germline CDR1 reads MNHNS; CDR2 reads SASEGT. The CDR3 region is CASSELGRNRGGEQYF. CDR3 DNA sequence: TGTGCCAGCAGTGAATTAGGTCGGAACAGGGGTGGAGAGCAGTACTTC.

This clone occurred once. This chain connects TRBV4-1 to TRBJ1-1; D is unclear. This CDR3 has 14 residues. Germline V CDR1 and CDR2: MGHRA, YSYEKL. With 3 bases removed from V and 3 bases from J, the gap between germline ends came to 11 bases. The CDR3 protein is CASSQLYRHTEAFF. Here the CDR3 DNA reads TGCGCCAGCAGCCAGTTGTATCGCCACACTGAAGCTTTCTTT.

This clone was counted between two and nine times. The chain couples TRBV7-2 to TRBJ1-1; D is uncertain. From germline, CDR1 is SGHTA and CDR2 FQGNSA. CDR3 size: 11 residues. V lost 3 bases to trimming and J lost 5 bases, with 4 bases between them. The CDR3 coding sequence is TGTGCCAGCAGCTTCGATACTGAAGCTTTCTTT. Protein product: CASSFDTEAFF.

V gene TRBV14 combines with J gene TRBJ2-1; weak D call: TRBD1 (6 bases). V was shortened by 2 bases and J by 12 bases, with 17 bases between the two germline ends. The germline gives CDR1 SGHDN, CDR2 FVKESK. The CDR3 has 14 residues. Written as DNA, the CDR3 is TGTGCCAGCAGCCAAACCTCCTCTAAGACAGGGCAGTTCTTC. Translating it yields CASSQTSSKTGQFF. The variable domain in full, completed from reference TRBV14 and TRBJ2-1, reads EAGVTQFPSHSVIEKGQTVTLRCDPISGHDNLYWYRRVMGKEIKFLLHFVKESKQDESGMPNNRFLAERTGGTYSTLKVQPAELEDSGVYFCASSQTSSKTGQFFGPGTRLTVL.

The genes are TRBV5-4 and TRBJ1-2; no clear D gene. The CDR3 covers 14 residues. Germline lookup yields CDR1 SGHNT and CDR2 YYREEE (reference sequence). The V gene lost 1 base and the J gene lost 1 base, with 8 bases spanning the gap. CDR3 region: CASSLPGGNYGYTF. The CDR3 DNA follows: TGTGCCAGCAGCTTGCCGGGAGGTAACTATGGCTACACCTTC.

This chain connects TRBV9 to TRBJ2-7; 10 nucleotides align to TRBD1. After removal of 3 bases from V and 4 bases from J, the junction contained 4 bases not matched to a gene. The germline V gene encodes CDR1 SGDLS and CDR2 YYNGEE. The CDR3 sequence is 14 residues long. CDR3 residues: CASSGRDRGYEQYF. Here the CDR3 DNA reads TGTGCCAGCAGCGGCCGGGACAGGGGATACGAGCAGTACTTC.

This chain links TRBV11-1 with TRBJ1-5, with a weak D call TRBD1 (6 bases). This CDR3 is 13 amino acids long. CDR1 and CDR2 from the germline V gene are SGHAT and FQDESV (reference sequence). V was trimmed by 7 bases and J by 6 bases, leaving 13 bases between them. The CDR3 protein is CASIRGGLQPQHF. The CDR3 DNA reads TGTGCCAGCATCCGAGGGGGGCTTCAGCCCCAGCATTTT.

The V and J genes are TRBV5-1 and TRBJ2-1; D gene uncertain. This CDR3 region has 11 residues. The V end lost 2 bases, the J end lost 8 bases, and 5 bases lay between the germline ends. Germline-derived CDR1 and CDR2 are SGHRS and YFSETQ. The CDR3 DNA is TGCGCCAGCAGCTTTTTCGATGAGCAGTTCTTC. This gives the protein CASSFFDEQFF.

This clone was picked up a small number of times. This sequence joins TRBV6-5 and TRBJ1-6; no clear D. Between the trimmed V and J ends, which lost 0 bases and 14 bases, there was a span of 11 bases. This CDR3 region has 13 residues. Germline lookup yields CDR1 MNHEY and CDR2 SVGAGI. This CDR3 reads CASSYSFSATLHF. The CDR3 DNA follows: TGTGCCAGCAGTTACTCGTTTTCTGCGACCCTCCACTTT.

V usage is TRBV5-8 and J usage is TRBJ2-3; 12 nucleotides line up with TRBD2. Per the germline V gene, CDR1 is SGHTS and CDR2 is YDEGEE. Trimming removed 4 bases from V and 2 bases from J; junction bases left unmatched: 5. This CDR3 is built from 16 residues. For the CDR3, the DNA is TGTGCCAGCAGCCAGACTAGCGGGAGTGTCACAGATACGCAGTATTTT. Encoded protein: CASSQTSGSVTDTQYF.

In DNA form, the CDR3 reads TGTGCCAGCAGTGAATTAATAACAGGGGGCGGTCAGCCCCAGCATTTT. It specifies CASSELITGGGQPQHF. The chain links TRBV6-1 to TRBJ1-5, with 9 bases that match TRBD1. The CDR3 totals 16 residues. Germline V lookup: CDR1 MNHNS, CDR2 SASEGT. V shed 2 bases and J 6 bases; nucleotides not matched to a gene: 8.

The chain links TRBV28 to TRBJ2-3, with D uncertain. V lost 5 bases and J lost 4, with 7 bases in between. The CDR3 covers 12 residues. Looked up from germline, CDR1 is MDHEN and CDR2 is SYDVKM. The CDR3 loop is CASSRAADTQYF. The CDR3 coding sequence is TGTGCCAGCAGTCGGGCTGCAGATACGCAGTATTTT.

The chain joins TRBV10-3 to TRBJ1-1; D might be TRBD1 (5 bases). Trimming cost V 6 bases and J 3 bases, with 8 bases left between them. The length of the CDR3 is 12 residues. Germline lookup yields CDR1 ENHRY and CDR2 SYGVKD. CDR3 amino acids: CAISVRDTEAFF. In nucleotides, the CDR3 is TGTGCCATCAGCGTCAGGGACACTGAAGCTTTCTTT.